The 8 T cell receptor beta chains in this list originate from one sample, sequenced in a study of blood T cell repertoires in COVID-19. The method was immunoSEQ multiplex PCR; TCRdb's version includes in-frame clones alone and lacks a portion of them. Of 100,000 or so clones listed, 85% to 90% are singletons. Sequencing used peripheral blood. Receptor source: a human donor with acute or convalescent COVID-19. The donor label of this sample is uncertain.

The genes are TRBV5-4 and TRBJ1-1, with 8 bases lining up with TRBD1. The CDR3 loop spans 15 amino acids. After removal of 2 bases from V and 0 bases from J, the junction contained 3 bases not matched to a gene. CDR1 SGHNT and CDR2 YYREEE come from the germline V gene (reference sequence). The CDR3 DNA sequence: TGTGCCAGCAGCTTCGGACAGGGTATGAACACTGAAGCTTTCTTT. As protein: CASSFGQGMNTEAFF.

The gene calls are TRBV2 and TRBJ2-7; perhaps TRBD1 as D (5 bases). The CDR3 covers 14 residues. Per germline, CDR1 SNHLY and CDR2 FYNNEI. The ends were cut back, 4 bases at V and 1 base at J, with 11 bases in the middle. The CDR3 DNA sequence: TGTGCCAGCAGTGCGGCAGGGAAGTCCTACGAGCAGTACTTC. Translated: CASSAAGKSYEQYF.

This clone appeared a single time. This chain connects TRBV12-3 or TRBV12-4 to TRBJ1-3, with D hard to call. The CDR3 is 13 residues long. Trimming removed 8 bases at V and 4 bases at J, with 12 bases between. The CDR3 bases are TGTGCCAGCCGAGGGTCTTGGGGAAACACCATATATTTT. Residues: CASRGSWGNTIYF.

The chain joins TRBV6-4 to TRBJ2-7; D unresolved. Germline CDR1 and CDR2: MRHNA and SNTAGT. The V gene lost 7 bases and the J gene lost 3 bases, with 10 bases spanning the gap. The CDR3 runs 12 residues. The CDR3 DNA reads as TGTGCCAGCAAACAATCTGTCTACGAGCAGTACTTC. This sequence encodes CASKQSVYEQYF.

This chain links TRBV7-2 with TRBJ1-5; D possibly corresponds to TRBD1 (5 bases). V lost 6 bases, J lost 4 bases, and 13 bases lay in between. The CDR3 contains 14 residues. Germline V gene lookup returns CDR1 SGHTA and CDR2 FQGNSA. The CDR3 DNA reads as TGTGCCAGCAGGGGGCCATCGCTGAATCAGCCCCAGCATTTT. Protein sequence: CASRGPSLNQPQHF.

This clone has only a few counts. The CDR3 loop is CASRGTSGGIGELFF. The CDR3 region has the DNA TGTGCCAGCAGAGGGACTAGCGGGGGCATCGGGGAGCTGTTTTTT. This chain links TRBV6-5 with TRBJ2-2; 14 nucleotides align to TRBD2. The CDR3 spans 15 residues. V gave up 6 bases and J gave up 7 bases; unmatched junction bases: 4. The germline CDR1 and CDR2 sequences are MNHEY and SVGAGI.

CDR3 region: CAFANGGTKGPDTDNEQFF. The CDR3 DNA sequence: TGTGCCTTCGCCAATGGGGGGACCAAGGGTCCCGACACCGACAATGAGCAGTTCTTC. The chain recombines TRBV7-9 with TRBJ2-1, with D tentatively TRBD2 (6 bases). V lost 11 bases and J lost 5, with 34 bases in between. There are 19 residues in the CDR3. Germline V gene data show CDR1 as SEHNR and CDR2 as FQNEAQ (reference sequence). The full variable domain, in which reference TRBV7-9 and TRBJ2-1 provide the parts outside the CDR3, is DTGVSQNPRHKITKRGQNVTFRCDPISEHNRLYWYRQTLGQGPEFLTYFQNEAQLEKSRLLSDRFSAERPKGSFSTLEIQRTEQGDSAMYLCAFANGGTKGPDTDNEQFFGPGTRLTVL.

This chain joins TRBV19 and TRBJ1-5, with 7 bases fitting TRBD1. This CDR3 has 17 residues. The germline V gene encodes CDR1 LNHDA and CDR2 SQIVND (reference sequence). V lost 0 bases to trimming and J lost 5 bases; unmatched junction nucleotides: 10. CDR3 sequence (DNA): TGTGCCAGTAGTATAGATGGGACAGCCGACACCGATCAGCCCCAGCATTTT. Its protein is CASSIDGTADTDQPQHF.